A selection of T cell receptor beta chains follows, all from one sample in a study of OX40 agonist ivuxolimab in advanced cancers. Method: immunoSEQ multiplex PCR; TCRdb's copy keeps in-frame clones and lacks some. There are 55,000 to 60,000 clones in the sample; approximately 75% occur only once, and 0.7% to 0.8% lies in the top ten. The source material was CD4+ or CD8+ T cells sorted from blood, sampled in a trial of the OX40 agonist ivuxolimab. The source is an adult with an advanced solid tumor such as melanoma, head and neck, liver or kidney cancer. The conserved cysteine and the conserved F or W are not part of the CDR3 here.

v_call	j_call	cdr3_aa
TRBV10-2	TRBJ2-5	ASSERRGGQETQY
TRBV11-3	TRBJ1-1	ASSFEGVNTEAF
TRBV14	TRBJ2-5	ASSQHTSGEETQY
TRBV15	TRBJ1-6	ATSRGNSLGSPLH
TRBV7-9	TRBJ1-6	ASSPVVGASNSPLH
TRBV6-6	TRBJ2-3	ASSPNSADTQY
TRBV5-1	TRBJ2-3	ASSLQNTQY
TRBV10-2	TRBJ1-2	ASSERGGSNYGYT
TRBV9	TRBJ1-1	ASSAGQQNTEAF
TRBV7-9	TRBJ1-2	ASSLSLRDSYGYT